This T cell receptor (beta chain) appears in the sequencing data of a study of cytomegalovirus exposure and HLA in healthy donors. Study at large: Among the roughly 400 genotyped donors, 81% were placed in the Caucasian-associated ancestry cluster. Overall study findings and caveats: The authors enumerated under 200 TCR beta chains as linked to cytomegalovirus. When the data were analyzed later, several of the most significant clusters appeared to be linked to common viral pathogens.

The PCR was carried out with 60 Vbeta primers and 13 Jbeta primers. The protocol was immunoSEQ multiplex PCR, while the TCRdb copy is restricted to in-frame clones and leaves out a portion. The table lists 90,000 to 150,000 clones, about 81% of them singletons. Germline-derived CDR1 and CDR2 are MNHEY and SMNVEV (reference sequence). Trimming took 3 bases from V and 3 from J; bases not matched to a gene: 5. The CDR3 loop spans 16 amino acids. As concerns this clone: Antigen specificity is unknown.

The specimen was PBMCs. The V call is TRBV27, the J call TRBJ2-3, with TRBD2 matching over 11 bases. This receptor was obtained from a man in his forties in good health and CMV-seronegative. DNA for the CDR3: TGTGCCAGCAGTTTGCGTTTAGCGGGGGGGACAGATACGCAGTATTTT. This sequence encodes CASSLRLAGGTDTQYF.